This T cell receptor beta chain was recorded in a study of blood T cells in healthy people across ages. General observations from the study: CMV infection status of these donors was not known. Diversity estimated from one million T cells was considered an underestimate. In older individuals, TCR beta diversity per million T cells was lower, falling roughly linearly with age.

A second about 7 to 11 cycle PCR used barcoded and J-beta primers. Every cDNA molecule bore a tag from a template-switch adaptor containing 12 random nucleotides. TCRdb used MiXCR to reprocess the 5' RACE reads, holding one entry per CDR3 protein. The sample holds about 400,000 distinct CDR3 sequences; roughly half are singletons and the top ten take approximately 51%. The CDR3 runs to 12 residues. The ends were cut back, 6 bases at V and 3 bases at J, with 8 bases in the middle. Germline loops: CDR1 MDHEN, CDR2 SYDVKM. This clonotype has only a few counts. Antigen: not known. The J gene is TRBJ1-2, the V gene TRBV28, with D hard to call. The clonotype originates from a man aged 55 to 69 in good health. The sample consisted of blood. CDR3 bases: TGTGCCAGCAGCGTCACCCACTATGGCTACACCTTC. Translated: CASSVTHYGYTF.